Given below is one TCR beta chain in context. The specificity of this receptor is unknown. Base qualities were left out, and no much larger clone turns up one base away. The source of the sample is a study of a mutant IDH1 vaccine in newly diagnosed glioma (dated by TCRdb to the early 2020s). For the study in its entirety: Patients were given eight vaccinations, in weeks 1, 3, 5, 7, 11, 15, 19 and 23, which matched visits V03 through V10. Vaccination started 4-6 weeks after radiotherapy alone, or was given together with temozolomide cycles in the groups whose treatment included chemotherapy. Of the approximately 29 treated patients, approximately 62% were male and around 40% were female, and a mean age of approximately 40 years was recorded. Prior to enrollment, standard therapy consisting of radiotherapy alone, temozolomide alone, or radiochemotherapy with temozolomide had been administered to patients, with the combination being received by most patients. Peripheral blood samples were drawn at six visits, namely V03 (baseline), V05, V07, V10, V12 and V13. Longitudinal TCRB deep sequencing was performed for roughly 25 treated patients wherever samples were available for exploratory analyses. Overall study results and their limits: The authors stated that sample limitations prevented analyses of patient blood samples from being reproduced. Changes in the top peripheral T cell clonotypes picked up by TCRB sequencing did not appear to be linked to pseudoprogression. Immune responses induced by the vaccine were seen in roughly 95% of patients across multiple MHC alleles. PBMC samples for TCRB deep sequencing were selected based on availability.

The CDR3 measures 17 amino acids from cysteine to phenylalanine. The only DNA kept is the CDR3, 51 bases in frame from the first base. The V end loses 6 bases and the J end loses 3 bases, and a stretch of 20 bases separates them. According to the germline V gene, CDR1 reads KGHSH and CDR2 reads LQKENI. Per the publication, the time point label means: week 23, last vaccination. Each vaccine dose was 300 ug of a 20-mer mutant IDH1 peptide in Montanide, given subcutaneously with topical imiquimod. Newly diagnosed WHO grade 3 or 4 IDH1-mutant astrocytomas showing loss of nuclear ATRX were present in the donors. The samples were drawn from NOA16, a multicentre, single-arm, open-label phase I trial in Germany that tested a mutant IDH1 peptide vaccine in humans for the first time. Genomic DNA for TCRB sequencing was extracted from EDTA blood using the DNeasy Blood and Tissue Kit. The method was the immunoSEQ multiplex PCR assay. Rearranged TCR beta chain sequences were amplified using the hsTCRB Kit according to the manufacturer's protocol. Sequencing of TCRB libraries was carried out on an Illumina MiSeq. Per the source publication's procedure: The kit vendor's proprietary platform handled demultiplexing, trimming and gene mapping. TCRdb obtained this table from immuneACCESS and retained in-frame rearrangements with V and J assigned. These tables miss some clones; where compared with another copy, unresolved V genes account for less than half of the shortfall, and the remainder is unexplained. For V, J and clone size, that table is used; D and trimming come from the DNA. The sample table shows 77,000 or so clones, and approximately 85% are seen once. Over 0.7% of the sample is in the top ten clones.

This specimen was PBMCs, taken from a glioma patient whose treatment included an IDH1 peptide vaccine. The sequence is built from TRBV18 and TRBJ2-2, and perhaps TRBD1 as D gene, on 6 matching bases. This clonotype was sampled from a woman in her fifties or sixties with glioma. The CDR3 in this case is CASSRSNQGLDTGELFF. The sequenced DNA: TGTGCCAGCTCCCGATCTAATCAGGGGTTGGACACCGGGGAGCTGTTTTTT.